This entry lists 10 T cell receptor beta chains sequenced from one sample in a study of cytomegalovirus exposure and HLA in healthy donors. It was with 60 Vbeta and 13 Jbeta primers that the PCR ran. Assay used: immunoSEQ multiplex PCR; TCRdb lists only in-frame clones, some missing. The sample includes 130,000 to 150,000 clones, roughly 79% of them seen just once. The sample taken for sequencing was PBMCs. The receptors come from a male donor in good health and CMV-seronegative.

V gene TRBV6-1 combines with J gene TRBJ1-3; TRBD1 might be the D (5 bases). The germline V and J ends were trimmed by 5 bases and 9 bases, with 20 bases remaining between them. The CDR3 runs to 15 residues. Germline V gene sequence: CDR1 MNHNS, CDR2 SASEGT. The CDR3 region is CASSRWGEGFGTIYF. In DNA form, the CDR3 reads TGTGCCAGCAGTCGCTGGGGGGAGGGTTTTGGCACCATATATTTT.

The chain carries TRBV29-1 and TRBJ2-1; D is perhaps TRBD1 (5 bases). Germline CDR1 reads SQVTM; CDR2 reads ANQGSEA. Trimming took off 4 bases at V and 6 bases at J, with 10 bases between the two ends. The CDR3 extends over 12 amino acids. The CDR3 sequence: CSVGGPVNEQFF. The CDR3 coding sequence is TGCAGCGTTGGGGGCCCAGTCAATGAGCAGTTCTTC.

This chain links TRBV6-1 with TRBJ1-2; D unclear. CDR1 is MNHNS and CDR2 is SASEGT in the germline V gene. There are 10 residues in the CDR3. Trimming cost V 6 bases and J 8 bases, with 7 bases left between them. The CDR3 coding sequence is TGTGCCAGCAGCCACAGAGGCTACACCTTC. It is translated as CASSHRGYTF.

This chain links TRBV29-1 with TRBJ1-1; D not certain. The CDR3 sequence is 11 residues long. The germline V gene encodes CDR1 SQVTM and CDR2 ANQGSEA. V was shortened by 3 bases and J by 1 base, with 3 bases between the two germline ends. CDR3 DNA sequence: TGCAGCGTTGACAAGAACACTGAAGCTTTCTTT. Amino acid sequence: CSVDKNTEAFF.

This clone was seen only a few times. V is TRBV7-8 and J is TRBJ2-3; 9 bases line up with TRBD2. The CDR3 loop spans 15 amino acids. From germline, CDR1 is SGHVS and CDR2 FQNEAQ. Trimming at V came to 1 base and at J to 5 bases, leaving 4 bases not matched to a gene. This CDR3 is CASSLETSGGDTQYF. CDR3 in DNA: TGTGCCAGCAGCTTAGAGACTAGCGGTGGAGATACGCAGTATTTT. Together with reference TRBV7-8 and TRBJ2-3, the CDR3 gives the full variable domain: GAGVSQSPRYKVAKRGQDVALRCDPISGHVSLFWYQQALGQGPEFLTYFQNEAQLDKSGLPSDRFFAERPEGSVSTLKIQRTQQEDSAVYLCASSLETSGGDTQYFGPGTRLTVL.

This chain joins TRBV7-2 and TRBJ2-5, with 7 bases identical to TRBD1. With V trimmed by 0 bases and J by 5 bases, 6 bases remained unmatched. Germline CDR1 SGHTA, CDR2 FQGNSA. The CDR3 runs 15 residues. The CDR3 spells CASSLAGGAVETQYF. The CDR3 DNA sequence: TGTGCCAGCAGCTTAGCAGGGGGCGCGGTGGAGACCCAGTACTTC. The complete variable domain, with remaining parts taken from reference TRBV7-2 and TRBJ2-5, reads GAGVSQSPSNKVTEKGKDVELRCDPISGHTALYWYRQSLGQGLEFLIYFQGNSAPDKSGLPSDRFSAERTGGSVSTLTIQRTQQEDSAVYLCASSLAGGAVETQYFGPGTRLLVL.

This rearrangement joins TRBV6-6 to TRBJ2-1; 8 nucleotides match TRBD1. Germline CDR1 MNHNY, CDR2 SVGAGI (reference sequence). The V and J ends lost 6 bases and 9 bases, in that order; junction bases with no gene match: 4. The CDR3 loop spans 12 amino acids. The CDR3 DNA reads as TGTGCCAGCAGACCACAGGGGGTTGAGCAGTTCTTC. Protein: CASRPQGVEQFF.

The rearrangement links TRBV9 to TRBJ2-1, with 8 bases aligning to TRBD2. Losses at the gene ends were 1 base for V and 13 bases for J; bases not matched to a gene: 16. Per the germline V gene, CDR1 is SGDLS and CDR2 is YYNGEE. The CDR3 has 16 residues. The CDR3 loop reads CASSVRAHDAGLGQFF. In DNA, the CDR3 is TGTGCCAGCAGCGTACGGGCCCACGACGCGGGACTAGGACAGTTCTTC. Full variable domain (rest looked up from reference TRBV9 and TRBJ2-1): DSGVTQTPKHLITATGQRVTLRCSPRSGDLSVYWYQQSLDQGLQFLIQYYNGEERAKGNILERFSAQQFPDLHSELNLSSLELGDSALYFCASSVRAHDAGLGQFFGPGTRLTVL.

V is TRBV11-2 and J is TRBJ2-5, with D possibly matching TRBD2 (5 bases). Germline loops: CDR1 SGHAT, CDR2 FQNNGV. The CDR3 sequence is 17 residues long. V gave up 0 bases and J gave up 0 bases, with 14 bases separating them. CDR3 region: CASSLDSTSGYQETQYF. As DNA, the CDR3 is TGTGCCAGCAGCTTAGATTCGACGAGCGGTTACCAAGAGACCCAGTACTTC.

The chain recombines TRBV23-1 with TRBJ2-7, with 8 positions matching TRBD1. TRBV23-1 is marked as an open reading frame, function uncertain. V was clipped by 3 bases and J by 5 bases; unmatched bases: 6. The CDR3 has 14 amino acids. DNA for the CDR3: TGCGCCAGCAGTCATGGTCAGGGGGCCAACGAGCAGTACTTC. Protein sequence: CASSHGQGANEQYF.